The 2 T cell receptor beta chains listed next were all sequenced from one sample in a study of CD8+ T cells in alopecia areata. cDNA serving as the sequencing template came from extracted, reverse transcribed RNA. Clones were read by immunoSEQ multiplex PCR, and TCRdb kept only the in-frame ones, dropping some. The sample consists of about 190,000 clones, 55% to 70% of them appearing once. Treatment given: oral pan-JAK inhibitor, 5-10 mg twice daily. The sample in question was CD4+ T cells sorted from blood, obtained at week 4, from a patient treated with tofacitinib. The receptors here all came from a human donor with alopecia areata.

The chain joins TRBV5-1 to TRBJ2-5; D is uncertain. This CDR3 comprises 13 residues. V gave up 3 bases and J gave up 3 bases, with 9 bases separating them. CDR1 SGHRS and CDR2 YFSETQ come from the germline V gene. DNA for the CDR3: TGCGCCAGCAGCTCGGTGGTGGAAGAGACCCAGTACTTC. Translating it yields CASSSVVEETQYF.

This clone was found a few times. V and J are TRBV7-3 and TRBJ1-1; 8 bases agree with TRBD1. The CDR3 covers 14 residues. Germline V gene sequence: CDR1 SGHTA, CDR2 FQGTGA. V lost 0 bases, J lost 7 bases, and 4 bases stayed unmatched. CDR3 coding DNA: TGTGCCAGCAGCTTAACGACAGGGGACCATGAAGCTTTCTTT. The encoded protein is CASSLTTGDHEAFF.